The 18 T cell receptor beta chains given below trace back to one sample, sequenced in a study of blood T cell repertoires in COVID-19. Data came from immunoSEQ multiplex PCR; TCRdb stores just in-frame clones and leaves some out. The data contain about 160,000 clones, nearly 80% of them singletons. Sequencing was done on a sample of peripheral blood. These receptors were taken from a woman of 80 years or more with acute or convalescent COVID-19.

The sample holds a few counts of this clone. The CDR3 reads CASSLLQGANSGANVLTF. The CDR3 DNA reads TGTGCCAGCTCACTCCTACAGGGGGCGAACTCTGGGGCCAACGTCCTGACTTTC. The chain combines TRBV18 with TRBJ2-6; 9 nucleotides agree with TRBD1. The V gene end was trimmed by 4 bases and the J gene end by 0 bases; junction bases not matched to a gene: 7. The CDR3 is 18 amino acids. CDR1 is KGHSH and CDR2 is LQKENI in the germline V gene.

The CDR3 region is CASSQEDRASSNYGYTF. As DNA, the CDR3 is TGCGCCAGCAGCCAAGAAGACAGGGCTTCTTCTAACTATGGCTACACCTTC. The rearrangement links TRBV4-1 to TRBJ1-2, with 7 nucleotides matching TRBD1. After removal of 0 bases from V and 0 bases from J, the junction contained 7 bases not matched to a gene. Germline V lookup: CDR1 MGHRA, CDR2 YSYEKL. The CDR3 spans 17 residues.

In this sample, this clone turned up once. This rearrangement joins TRBV2 to TRBJ2-7; TRBD1 matches at 8 bases. With V trimmed by 6 bases and J by 0 bases, 4 bases remained unmatched. The CDR3 runs 14 residues. Germline V CDR1 and CDR2: SNHLY, FYNNEI. As DNA, the CDR3 is TGTGCCAGCAGATCCACAGGGGGCTCCTACGAGCAGTACTTC. Amino acid sequence: CASRSTGGSYEQYF.

This sequence joins TRBV3-1 (or the pseudogene TRBV3-2) and TRBJ1-1; D uncertain. The V end lost 4 bases, the J end lost 1 base, and 7 bases lay between the germline ends. CDR1 is LGHDT and CDR2 is YNNKEL in the germline V gene (reference sequence). The CDR3 totals 13 residues. This CDR3 reads CASSLTRNTEAFF. CDR3 in DNA: TGTGCCAGCAGCCTCACGAGGAACACTGAAGCTTTCTTT.

The chain recombines TRBV2 with TRBJ1-1; D not resolved. This CDR3 has 14 amino acids. The V end lost 5 bases, the J end lost 5 bases, and 15 bases lay between the germline ends. Germline V CDR1 and CDR2: SNHLY, FYNNEI. The CDR3 DNA sequence: TGTGCCAGCAGTAGTTCATCTTGGAGGACTGAAGCTTTCTTT. This gives the protein CASSSSSWRTEAFF. The variable domain in full, completed from reference TRBV2 and TRBJ1-1, reads EPEVTQTPSHQVTQMGQEVILRCVPISNHLYFYWYRQILGQKVEFLVSFYNNEISEKSEIFDDQFSVERPDGSNFTLKIRSTKLEDSAMYFCASSSSSWRTEAFFGQGTRLTVV.

The J gene is TRBJ1-4, the V gene TRBV30, with a tentative D call TRBD1 (5 bases). Germline V CDR1 and CDR2: GTSNPN, SVGIG (reference sequence). This CDR3 contains 16 residues. V shed 2 bases and J shed 5 bases, with 18 bases lying between them. CDR3 residues: CAWSIRQWGRNEKLFF. CDR3 DNA sequence: TGTGCCTGGAGTATCCGACAGTGGGGAAGGAATGAAAAACTGTTTTTT.

The gene calls are TRBV28 and TRBJ2-7, with D unresolved. V shed 1 base and J shed 6 bases, with 13 bases lying between them. CDR1 MDHEN and CDR2 SYDVKM come from the germline V gene. The CDR3 length is 14 residues. CDR3 sequence: CASSLSPPRGEQYF. The CDR3 nucleotides read TGTGCCAGCAGTTTATCCCCCCCTAGAGGCGAGCAGTACTTC.

The J gene is TRBJ2-1, the V gene TRBV20-1; 7 nucleotides match TRBD2. The germline gives CDR1 DFQATT, CDR2 SNEGSKA (reference sequence). The trim removed 4 bases at V and 15 bases at J, leaving 9 bases unmatched. The CDR3 is made up of 11 amino acids. The CDR3 is CSAKLPAGSFF. The CDR3 DNA reads as TGCAGTGCTAAATTGCCAGCGGGATCGTTCTTC.

This chain connects TRBV4-1 to TRBJ1-2; 9 bases match TRBD1. With V trimmed by 3 bases and J by 8 bases, 10 bases remained unmatched. The length of the CDR3 is 15 residues. Germline V gene sequence: CDR1 MGHRA, CDR2 YSYEKL. CDR3 DNA sequence: TGCGCCAGCAGCCATCCGGGACAGGGAAGGGACGGCTACACCTTC. Amino acid sequence: CASSHPGQGRDGYTF.

Here the CDR3 reads CASSLRGARGYGYTF. CDR3 nucleotides: TGTGCCAGCAGCCTCAGGGGTGCGAGAGGGTATGGCTACACCTTC. The chain is built from TRBV5-6 and TRBJ1-2; D perhaps matches TRBD1 (6 bases). Trimming removed 4 bases at V and 5 bases at J, with 18 bases between. CDR1 SGHDT and CDR2 YYEEEE come from the germline V gene. The CDR3 has 15 amino acids.

The J gene is TRBJ1-2, the V gene TRBV6-5; tentatively, D is TRBD1 (6 bases). There are 15 residues in the CDR3. In germline, CDR1 is MNHEY, CDR2 SVGAGI. The V gene lost 4 bases and the J gene lost 7 bases, with 19 bases spanning the gap. In nucleotides, the CDR3 is TGTGCCAGCAGTTCCGAGGGACCGACCAGGGGTGGCTACACCTTC. As protein: CASSSEGPTRGGYTF.

The chain carries TRBV10-1 and TRBJ2-2, with D possibly TRBD1 on 5 matching bases. Germline V CDR1 and CDR2: WNHNN, SYGVQD (reference sequence). Trimming pared 2 bases from V and 6 bases from J, leaving 16 bases between. The CDR3 has 16 residues. As DNA, the CDR3 is TGCGCCAGCAGTGAGGGTAGGGGCACGACAGCCGGGGAGCTGTTTTTT. The encoded protein is CASSEGRGTTAGELFF.

This chain links TRBV7-2 with TRBJ1-1; D remains ambiguous. Germline CDR1 is SGHTA and CDR2 is FQGNSA. V lost 2 bases and J 6 bases, leaving 10 bases between the germline ends. CDR3 length: 13 residues. In nucleotides, the CDR3 is TGTGCCAGCAGCTTATATGCAGTACCTGAAGCTTTCTTT. It translates to CASSLYAVPEAFF.

The CDR3 nucleotides read TGTGCCAGCAGCTTGACTAGCGGGGGCACAGATACGCAGTATTTT. Its translation is CASSLTSGGTDTQYF. The chain links TRBV5-8 to TRBJ2-3; TRBD2 aligns across 10 bases. The CDR3 runs 15 residues. Germline V CDR1 and CDR2: SGHTS, YDEGEE. V lost 1 base, J lost 1 base, and 0 bases stayed unmatched.

This clone was seen a few times. The chain combines TRBV10-2 with TRBJ1-6; no clear D. Trimming stripped 3 bases from V and 10 bases from J, with 13 bases between. Germline CDR1 WSHSY, CDR2 SAAADI. The CDR3 has 14 residues. The CDR3 region has the DNA TGCGCCAGCAGTGAACCCTCCCGCGAATCACCCCTCCACTTT. This encodes CASSEPSRESPLHF.

The gene calls are TRBV18 and TRBJ1-4; 7 nucleotides agree with TRBD1. The germline V gene encodes CDR1 KGHSH and CDR2 LQKENI. V was clipped by 4 bases and J by 10 bases; unmatched bases: 15. This CDR3 is built from 16 residues. CDR3 nucleotides: TGTGCCAGCTCACGGTTATCGGGACAGAGTGAAATAAAACTGTTTTTT. As protein: CASSRLSGQSEIKLFF.

This clone has a handful of counts. The V and J genes are TRBV5-1 and TRBJ2-7; 9 nucleotides match TRBD1. The CDR3 consists of 15 residues. The V and J ends lost 0 bases and 1 base, in that order; junction bases with no gene match: 2. CDR1 is SGHRS and CDR2 is YFSETQ in the germline V gene. CDR3 protein: CASSLDGTGSYEQYF. The CDR3 DNA reads as TGCGCCAGCAGCTTGGATGGGACAGGGTCCTACGAGCAGTACTTC.

The chain is built from TRBV5-1 and TRBJ2-7; TRBD2 aligns across 11 bases. Trimming cost V 7 bases and J 6 bases; bases outside gene matches: 6. The CDR3 is 13 amino acids. Looked up from germline, CDR1 is SGHRS and CDR2 is YFSETQ. The CDR3, as DNA: TGCGCCAGCGCTGGACTAGCGGGCTCCGAGCAGTACTTC. This sequence encodes CASAGLAGSEQYF.